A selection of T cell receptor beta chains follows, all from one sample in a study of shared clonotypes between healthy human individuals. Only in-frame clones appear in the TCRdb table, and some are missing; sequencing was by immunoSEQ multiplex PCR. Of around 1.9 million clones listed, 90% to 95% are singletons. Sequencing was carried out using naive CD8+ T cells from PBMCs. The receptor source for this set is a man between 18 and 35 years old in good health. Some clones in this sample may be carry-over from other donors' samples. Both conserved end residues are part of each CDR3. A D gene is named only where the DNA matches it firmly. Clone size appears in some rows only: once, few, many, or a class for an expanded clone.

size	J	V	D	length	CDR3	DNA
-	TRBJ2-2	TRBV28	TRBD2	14	CAGGTSGGTGELFF	TGTGCCGGCGGGACTAGCGGTGGCACCGGGGAGCTGTTTTTT
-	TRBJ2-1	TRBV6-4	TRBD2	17	CASSDLPSGTDYNEQFF	TGTGCCAGCAGTGACCTTCCTAGCGGGACCGACTACAATGAGCAGTTCTTC
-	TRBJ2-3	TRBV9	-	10	CASRADTQYF	TGTGCCAGCCGTGCAGATACGCAGTATTTT
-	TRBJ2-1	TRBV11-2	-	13	CASSLGGYNEQFF	TGTGCCAGCAGCCTAGGGGGATACAATGAGCAGTTCTTC
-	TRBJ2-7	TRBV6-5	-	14	CASSYDAEHYEQYF	TGTGCCAGCAGTTACGATGCGGAACACTACGAGCAGTACTTC
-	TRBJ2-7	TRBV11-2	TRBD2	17	CASSSNAGTSGIYEQYF	TGTGCCAGCAGCTCCAACGCCGGGACTAGCGGGATCTACGAGCAGTACTTC
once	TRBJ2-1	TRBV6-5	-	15	CASSYSLGSYNEQFF	TGTGCCAGCAGTTACTCGCTGGGTTCCTACAATGAGCAGTTCTTC
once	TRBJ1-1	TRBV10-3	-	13	CAISESGREEAFF	TGTGCCATCAGTGAGTCGGGAAGGGAAGAAGCTTTCTTT
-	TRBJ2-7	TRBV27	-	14	CASSLSLPTYEQYF	TGTGCCAGCAGTCTCTCCCTTCCCACCTACGAGCAGTACTTC
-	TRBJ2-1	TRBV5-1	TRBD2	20	CASSLWGTSGTPSSYNEQFF	TGCGCCAGCAGCTTGTGGGGGACTAGCGGGACGCCCAGCTCCTACAATGAGCAGTTCTTC
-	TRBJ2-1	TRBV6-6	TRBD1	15	CASSTGTGLIDEQFF	TGTGCCAGCAGCACCGGGACAGGGCTCATCGATGAGCAGTTCTTC
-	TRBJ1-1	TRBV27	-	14	CASSSPTANTEAFF	TGTGCCAGCAGTTCACCGACAGCGAACACTGAAGCTTTCTTT
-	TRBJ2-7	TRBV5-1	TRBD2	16	CASSLARVSGSYEQYF	TGCGCCAGCAGCTTGGCCAGGGTTAGCGGGAGTTACGAGCAGTACTTC
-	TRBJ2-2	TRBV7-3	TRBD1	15	CASRYGTANTGELFF	TGTGCCAGCAGATACGGGACAGCGAACACCGGGGAGCTGTTTTTT
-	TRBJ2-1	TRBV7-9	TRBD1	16	CASSLVDRGAYNEQFF	TGTGCCAGCAGCTTAGTGGACAGGGGGGCCTACAATGAGCAGTTCTTC
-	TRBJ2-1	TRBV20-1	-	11	CSARSYNEQFF	TGCAGTGCTAGGTCCTACAATGAGCAGTTCTTC
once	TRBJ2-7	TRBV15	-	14	CATSTTLESYEQYF	TGTGCCACCAGCACCACACTGGAATCCTACGAGCAGTACTTC
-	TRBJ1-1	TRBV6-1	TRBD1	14	CASSDWGQYTEAFF	TGTGCCAGCAGTGATTGGGGACAGTACACTGAAGCTTTCTTT
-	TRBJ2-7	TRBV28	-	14	CATLGKTVIYEQYF	TGTGCCACATTGGGGAAAACAGTTATATACGAGCAGTACTTC
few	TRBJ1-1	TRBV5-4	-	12	CASSRLETEAFF	TGTGCCAGCAGTCGTTTGGAGACTGAAGCTTTCTTT
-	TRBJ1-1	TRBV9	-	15	CASSPGRSRSTEAFF	TGTGCCAGCAGCCCCGGACGCAGCCGCAGCACTGAAGCTTTCTTT
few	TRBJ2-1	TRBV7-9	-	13	CASSQDSYNEQFF	TGTGCCAGCAGCCAGGACAGTTACAATGAGCAGTTCTTC
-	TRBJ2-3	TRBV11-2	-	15	CASSLGGVNTDTQYF	TGTGCCAGCAGTTTGGGAGGAGTCAACACAGATACGCAGTATTTT
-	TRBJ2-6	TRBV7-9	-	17	CASSDRDGSSGANVLTF	TGTGCCAGCAGCGACCGGGACGGGAGCTCTGGGGCCAACGTCCTGACTTTC
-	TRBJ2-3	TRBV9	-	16	CASSPGLAGSTDTQYF	TGTGCCAGCAGCCCCGGCCTGGCGGGAAGCACAGATACGCAGTATTTT
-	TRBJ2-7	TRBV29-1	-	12	CSVVTELYEQYF	TGCAGCGTTGTGACAGAGCTCTACGAGCAGTACTTC
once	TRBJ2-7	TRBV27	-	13	CASSPRIDYEQYF	TGTGCCAGCAGTCCACGGATAGACTACGAGCAGTACTTC
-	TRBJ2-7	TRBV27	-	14	CASSLPDRAYEQYF	TGTGCCAGCAGTTTACCCGACCGTGCCTACGAGCAGTACTTC
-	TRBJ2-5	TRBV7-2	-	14	CASSWLVSRETQYF	TGTGCCAGCAGCTGGCTAGTTTCGCGGGAGACCCAGTACTTC
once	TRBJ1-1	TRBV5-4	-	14	CASSRLGENTEAFF	TGTGCCAGCAGCCGCCTAGGGGAGAACACTGAAGCTTTCTTT
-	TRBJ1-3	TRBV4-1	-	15	CASSQTTRLGNTIYF	TGCGCCAGCAGCCAAACGACACGGCTTGGAAACACCATATATTTT
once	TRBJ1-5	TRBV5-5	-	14	CASSLGVLNQPQHF	TGTGCCAGCAGCTTGGGGGTTCTTAATCAGCCCCAGCATTTT
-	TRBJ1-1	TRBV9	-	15	CASSVEAAGNTEAFF	TGTGCCAGCAGCGTAGAGGCAGCTGGGAACACTGAAGCTTTCTTT
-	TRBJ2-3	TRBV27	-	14	CASSSGLRTDTQYF	TGTGCCAGCAGTTCAGGACTACGCACAGATACGCAGTATTTT
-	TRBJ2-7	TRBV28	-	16	CASSLGQGLSGYEQYF	TGTGCCAGCAGTTTGGGGCAGGGTTTATCTGGGTACGAGCAGTACTTC
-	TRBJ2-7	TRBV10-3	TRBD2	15	CAISDLPSGAYEQYF	TGTGCCATCAGTGATCTCCCTAGCGGGGCCTACGAGCAGTACTTC
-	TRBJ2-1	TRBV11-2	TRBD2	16	CASSSPYGRSYNEQFF	TGTGCCAGCAGCTCCCCGTACGGGAGGTCCTACAATGAGCAGTTCTTC
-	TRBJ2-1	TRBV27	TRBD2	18	CASSFNDGTSGRYNEQFF	TGTGCCAGCAGTTTTAACGATGGGACTAGCGGGAGGTACAATGAGCAGTTCTTC
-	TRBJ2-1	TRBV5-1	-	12	CASSWEWNEQFF	TGCGCCAGCAGCTGGGAATGGAATGAGCAGTTCTTC
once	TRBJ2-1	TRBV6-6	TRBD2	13	CASSSLAVDEQFF	TGTGCCAGCAGTTCACTAGCGGTCGATGAGCAGTTCTTC
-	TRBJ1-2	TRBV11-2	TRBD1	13	CASSSMGQWGYTF	TGTGCCAGCAGCTCGATGGGACAGTGGGGCTACACCTTC
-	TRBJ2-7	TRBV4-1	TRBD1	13	CASSQPQGARQYF	TGCGCCAGCAGCCAACCACAGGGGGCGCGGCAGTACTTC
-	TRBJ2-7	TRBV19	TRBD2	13	CATLSGSSYEQYF	TGTGCCACCCTAAGCGGGAGTAGCTACGAGCAGTACTTC
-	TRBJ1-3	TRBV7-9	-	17	CASSLAVRMSSGNTIYF	TGTGCCAGCAGCTTAGCTGTAAGGATGAGCTCTGGAAACACCATATATTTT
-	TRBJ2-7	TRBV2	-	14	CASIHPGGGYEQYF	TGTGCCAGCATACATCCAGGGGGGGGTTACGAGCAGTACTTC
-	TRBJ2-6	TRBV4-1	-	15	CASSMVGVGANVLTF	TGCGCCAGCAGCATGGTCGGGGTTGGGGCCAACGTCCTGACTTTC